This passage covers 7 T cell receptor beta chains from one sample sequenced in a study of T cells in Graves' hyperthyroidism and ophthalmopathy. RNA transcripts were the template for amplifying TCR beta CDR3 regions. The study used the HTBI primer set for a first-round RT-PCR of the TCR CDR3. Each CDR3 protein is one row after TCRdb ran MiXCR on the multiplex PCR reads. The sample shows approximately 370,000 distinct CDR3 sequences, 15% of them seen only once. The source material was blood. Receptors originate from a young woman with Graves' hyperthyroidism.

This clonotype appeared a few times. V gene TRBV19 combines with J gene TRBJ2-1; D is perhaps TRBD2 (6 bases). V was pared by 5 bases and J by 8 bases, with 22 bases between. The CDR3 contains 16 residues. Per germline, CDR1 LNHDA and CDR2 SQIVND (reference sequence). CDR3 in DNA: TGTGCCAGTAGTGGGTTGGAGGGACGTCGCTTCGATGAGCAGTTCTTC. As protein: CASSGLEGRRFDEQFF.

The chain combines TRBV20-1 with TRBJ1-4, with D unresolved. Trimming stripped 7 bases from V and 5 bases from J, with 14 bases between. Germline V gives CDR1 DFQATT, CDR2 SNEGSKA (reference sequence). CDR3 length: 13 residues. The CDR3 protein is CSVADGRNEKLFF. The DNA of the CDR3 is TGCAGTGTTGCAGACGGTCGCAATGAAAAACTGTTTTTT.

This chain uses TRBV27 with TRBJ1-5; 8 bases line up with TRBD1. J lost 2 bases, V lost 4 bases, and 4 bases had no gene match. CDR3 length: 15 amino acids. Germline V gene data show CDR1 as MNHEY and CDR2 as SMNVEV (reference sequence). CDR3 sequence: CASSSDRGGNQPQHF. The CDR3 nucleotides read TGTGCCAGCAGTTCAGACAGGGGAGGCAATCAGCCCCAGCATTTT.

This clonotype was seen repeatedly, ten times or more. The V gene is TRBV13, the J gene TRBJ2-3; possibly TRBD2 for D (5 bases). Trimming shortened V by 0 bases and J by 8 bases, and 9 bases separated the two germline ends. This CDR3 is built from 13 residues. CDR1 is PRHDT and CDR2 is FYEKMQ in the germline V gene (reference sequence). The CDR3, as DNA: TGTGCCAGCAGCTTAGGCGGGAAGACTACGCAGTATTTT. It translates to CASSLGGKTTQYF.

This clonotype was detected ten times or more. As DNA, the CDR3 is TGTGCCAGCAGCTTTTTGGATTTTTTAGCGGGAGGAAAACAAGAGACCCAGTACTTC. This codes for CASSFLDFLAGGKQETQYF. This chain links TRBV12-3 or TRBV12-4 with TRBJ2-5; 10 bases are a match to TRBD2. There are 19 residues in the CDR3. The V gene end was trimmed by 6 bases and the J gene end by 2 bases; junction bases not matched to a gene: 18.

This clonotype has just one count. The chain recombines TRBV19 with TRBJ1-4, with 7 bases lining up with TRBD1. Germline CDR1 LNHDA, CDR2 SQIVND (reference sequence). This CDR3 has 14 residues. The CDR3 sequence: CAASTGALGEKLFF. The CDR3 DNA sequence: TGTGCGGCTAGTACAGGGGCTCTGGGTGAAAAACTGTTTTTT.

The CDR3: CASSDQSGSPHNEQFF. CDR3 in DNA: TGTGCCAGCAGTGACCAAAGCGGGAGTCCCCACAATGAGCAGTTCTTC. The rearrangement uses TRBV28 and TRBJ2-1; TRBD2 matches at 8 bases. This CDR3 spans 16 amino acids. V was pared by 5 bases and J by 5 bases, with 11 bases of the junction left unmatched. Germline loops: CDR1 MDHEN, CDR2 SYDVKM.